The source of this T cell receptor beta chain is a study of blood T cell repertoires in COVID-19. In the study overall: Samples of COVID-19 (acute and convalescent) were obtained from the United States, Italy and Spain. PBMCs, B-cell-depleted T cells, or T cells provided the cDNA or gDNA that made up the material.

CDR3 length: 13 residues. Germline V gives CDR1 MDHEN, CDR2 SYDVKM. V was cut by 5 bases and J by 7 bases, with 11 bases left in between. Method: immunoSEQ multiplex PCR; TCRdb's copy keeps in-frame clones and lacks some. Of about 250,000 clones listed, roughly 80% are singletons. The chain has TRBV28 and TRBJ1-4, with no clear D. The sequence was obtained from a man in his forties or fifties who had recovered from COVID-19. Input material: PBMCs or T cells enriched from blood (not recorded which). The CDR3 spells CASSPVEIEKLFF. The CDR3 bases are TGTGCCAGCAGTCCCGTGGAGATTGAAAAACTGTTTTTT.